The source of this TCR beta chain is a study of shared clonotypes between healthy human individuals. Study findings and constraints: The naive CD4 repertoires of a few donors were compared, and approximately 4.5% of clonotypes were shared. Rarefaction curves obtained for sorted subsets showed sequencing incomplete despite large depth.

TCRdb's copy holds only in-frame clones and misses some; the assay was immunoSEQ multiplex PCR. The sample records some 2,100,000 clones, under 97% being singletons. Germline lookup yields CDR1 PRHDT and CDR2 FYEKMQ (reference sequence). There are 14 residues in the CDR3. Details on this clone: Its specificity is unknown. The junction departs from the called germline gene at one end, perhaps through a read error.

This TCR was sampled from a man between 18 and 29 years old in good health. The chain uses TRBV13 and TRBJ1-3; tentative D call: TRBD1 (5 bases). The sequencing input was naive CD4+ T cells sorted from blood. Sample subset: CD45RA+ positively selected. CDR3 region: CASSLGVSGNTIYF. CDR3 DNA sequence: TGTGCCAGCAGCCTAGGGGTCTCTGGAAACACCATATATTTT.